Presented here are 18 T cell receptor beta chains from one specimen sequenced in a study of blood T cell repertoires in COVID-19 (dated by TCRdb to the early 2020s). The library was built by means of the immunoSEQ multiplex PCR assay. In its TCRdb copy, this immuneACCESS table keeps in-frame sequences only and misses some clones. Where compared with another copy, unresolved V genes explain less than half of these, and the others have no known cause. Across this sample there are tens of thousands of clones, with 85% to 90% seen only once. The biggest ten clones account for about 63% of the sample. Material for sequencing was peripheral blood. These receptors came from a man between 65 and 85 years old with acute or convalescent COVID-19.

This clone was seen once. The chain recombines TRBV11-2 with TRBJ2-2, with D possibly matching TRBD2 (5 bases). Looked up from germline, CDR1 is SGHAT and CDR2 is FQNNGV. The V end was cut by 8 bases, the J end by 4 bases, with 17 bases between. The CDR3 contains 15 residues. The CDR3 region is CASERSVASTGELFF. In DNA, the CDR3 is TGTGCCAGCGAAAGGAGTGTAGCGAGCACCGGGGAGCTGTTTTTT.

This chain's CDR3 is CASSSGIMNTEAFF. The CDR3 DNA reads as TGTGCCAGCAGCTCAGGGATAATGAACACTGAAGCTTTCTTT. The chain carries TRBV11-2 and TRBJ1-1; D is perhaps TRBD1 (5 bases). This CDR3 has 14 amino acids. Germline V gives CDR1 SGHAT, CDR2 FQNNGV. V gave up 4 bases and J gave up 0 bases, with 9 bases separating them.

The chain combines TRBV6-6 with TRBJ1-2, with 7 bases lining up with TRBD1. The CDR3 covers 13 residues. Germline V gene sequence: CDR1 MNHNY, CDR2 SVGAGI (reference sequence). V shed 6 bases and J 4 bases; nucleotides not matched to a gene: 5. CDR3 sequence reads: CASSLGQFYGYTF. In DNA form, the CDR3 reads TGTGCCAGCAGCTTGGGACAGTTCTATGGCTACACCTTC.

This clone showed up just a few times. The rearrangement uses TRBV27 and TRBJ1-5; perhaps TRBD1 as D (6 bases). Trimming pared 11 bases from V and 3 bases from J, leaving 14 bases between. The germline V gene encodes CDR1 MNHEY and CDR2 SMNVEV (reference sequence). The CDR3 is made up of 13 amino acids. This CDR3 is CAASTGYNQPQHF. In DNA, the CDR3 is TGTGCCGCTTCGACAGGCTACAATCAGCCCCAGCATTTT.

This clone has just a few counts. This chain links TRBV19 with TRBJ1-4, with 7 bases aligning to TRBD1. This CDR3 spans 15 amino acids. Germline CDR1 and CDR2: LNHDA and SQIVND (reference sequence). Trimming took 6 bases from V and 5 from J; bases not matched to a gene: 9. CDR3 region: CASSMHRDRNEKLFF. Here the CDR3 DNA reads TGTGCCAGTAGCATGCATCGGGACAGAAATGAAAAACTGTTTTTT.

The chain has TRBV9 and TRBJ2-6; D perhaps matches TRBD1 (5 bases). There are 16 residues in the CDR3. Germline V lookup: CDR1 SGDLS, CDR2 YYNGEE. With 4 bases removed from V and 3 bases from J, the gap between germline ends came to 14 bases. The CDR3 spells CASSPGRVYGANVLTF. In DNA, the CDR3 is TGTGCCAGCAGCCCCGGCAGGGTTTATGGGGCCAACGTCCTGACTTTC.

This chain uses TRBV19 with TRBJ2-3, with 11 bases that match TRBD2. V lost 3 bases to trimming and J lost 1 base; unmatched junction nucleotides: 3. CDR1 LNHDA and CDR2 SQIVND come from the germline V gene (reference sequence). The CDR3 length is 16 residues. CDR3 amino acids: CASSITSGRRTDTQYF. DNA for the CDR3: TGTGCCAGTAGTATCACTAGCGGGAGACGCACAGATACGCAGTATTTT.

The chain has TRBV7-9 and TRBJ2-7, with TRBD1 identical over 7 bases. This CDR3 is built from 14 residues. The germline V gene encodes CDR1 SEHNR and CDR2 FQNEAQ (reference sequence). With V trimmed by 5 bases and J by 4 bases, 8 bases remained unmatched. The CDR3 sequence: CASSPRQGRYEQYF. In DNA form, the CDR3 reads TGTGCCAGCAGCCCACGACAGGGAAGGTACGAGCAGTACTTC.

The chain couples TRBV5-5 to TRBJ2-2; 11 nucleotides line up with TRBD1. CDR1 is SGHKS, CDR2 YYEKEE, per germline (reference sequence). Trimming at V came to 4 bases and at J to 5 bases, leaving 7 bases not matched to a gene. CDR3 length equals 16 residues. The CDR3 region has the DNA TGTGCCAGCAGCCGAGGGGACAGGGGGATGACCGGGGAGCTGTTTTTT. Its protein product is CASSRGDRGMTGELFF.

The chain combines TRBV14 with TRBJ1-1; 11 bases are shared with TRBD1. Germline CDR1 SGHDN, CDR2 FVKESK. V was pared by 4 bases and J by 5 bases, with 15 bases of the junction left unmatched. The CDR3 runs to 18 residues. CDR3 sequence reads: CASSPPRYGQGALTEAFF. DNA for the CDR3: TGTGCCAGCAGCCCACCTAGGTATGGACAGGGGGCTTTAACTGAAGCTTTCTTT.

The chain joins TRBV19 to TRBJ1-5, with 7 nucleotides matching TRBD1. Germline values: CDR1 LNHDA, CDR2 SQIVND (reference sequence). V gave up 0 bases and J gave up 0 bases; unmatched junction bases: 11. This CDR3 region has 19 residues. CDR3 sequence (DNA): TGTGCCAGTAGTATAGATCGGACAGGTTCCCTCTTTAGCAATCAGCCCCAGCATTTT. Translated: CASSIDRTGSLFSNQPQHF. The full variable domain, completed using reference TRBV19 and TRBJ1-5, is DGGITQSPKYLFRKEGQNVTLSCEQNLNHDAMYWYRQDPGQGLRLIYYSQIVNDFQKGDIAEGYSVSREKKESFPLTVTSAQKNPTAFYLCASSIDRTGSLFSNQPQHFGDGTRLSIL.

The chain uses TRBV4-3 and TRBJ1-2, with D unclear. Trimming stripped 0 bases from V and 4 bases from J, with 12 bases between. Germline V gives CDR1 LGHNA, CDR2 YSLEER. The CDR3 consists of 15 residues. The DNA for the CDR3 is TGCGCCAGCAGCCAAGATCTCGAGCCCACCTATGGCTACACCTTC. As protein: CASSQDLEPTYGYTF.

The CDR3 sequence is CASRRTGQSTDTQYF. The DNA for the CDR3 is TGTGCCAGTAGACGGACAGGGCAGAGCACAGATACGCAGTATTTT. The rearrangement links TRBV19 to TRBJ2-3, with 8 positions matching TRBD1. The CDR3 is 15 amino acids. Germline-derived CDR1 and CDR2 are LNHDA and SQIVND (reference sequence). Trimming removed 6 bases from V and 0 bases from J; junction bases left unmatched: 5.

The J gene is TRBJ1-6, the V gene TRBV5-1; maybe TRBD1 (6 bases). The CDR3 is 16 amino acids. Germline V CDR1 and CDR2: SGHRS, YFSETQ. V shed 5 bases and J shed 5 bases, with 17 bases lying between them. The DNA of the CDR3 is TGCGCCAGCAGGACTGGACAGATCCGAGATAATTCACCCCTCCACTTT. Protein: CASRTGQIRDNSPLHF.

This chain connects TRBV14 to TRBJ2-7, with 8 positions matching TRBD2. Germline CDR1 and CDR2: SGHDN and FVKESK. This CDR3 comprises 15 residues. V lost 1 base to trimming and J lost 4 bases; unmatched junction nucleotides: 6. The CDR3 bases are TGTGCCAGCAGCCAAGGTGGCAGCGGGGGATACGAGCAGTACTTC. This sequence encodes CASSQGGSGGYEQYF.

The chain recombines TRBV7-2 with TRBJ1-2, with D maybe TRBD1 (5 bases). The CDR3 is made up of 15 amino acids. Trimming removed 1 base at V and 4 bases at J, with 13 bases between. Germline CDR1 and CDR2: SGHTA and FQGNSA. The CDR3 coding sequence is TGTGCCAGCAGCTTAGGAGGTGCAGGGCCCTATGGCTACACCTTC. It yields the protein CASSLGGAGPYGYTF. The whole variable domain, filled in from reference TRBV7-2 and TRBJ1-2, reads GAGVSQSPSNKVTEKGKDVELRCDPISGHTALYWYRQSLGQGLEFLIYFQGNSAPDKSGLPSDRFSAERTGGSVSTLTIQRTQQEDSAVYLCASSLGGAGPYGYTFGSGTRLTVV.

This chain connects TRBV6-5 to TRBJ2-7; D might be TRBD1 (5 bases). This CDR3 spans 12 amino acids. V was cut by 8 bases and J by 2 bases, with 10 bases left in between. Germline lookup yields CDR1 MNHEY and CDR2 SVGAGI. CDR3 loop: CASWGRPYEQYF. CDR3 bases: TGTGCCAGCTGGGGCAGACCCTACGAGCAGTACTTC.

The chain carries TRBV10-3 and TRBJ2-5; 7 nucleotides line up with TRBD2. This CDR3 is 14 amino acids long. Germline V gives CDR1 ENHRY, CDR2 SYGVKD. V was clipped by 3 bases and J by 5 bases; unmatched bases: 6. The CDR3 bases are TGTGCCATCAGTGAAGGGAGGGCCGGGGAGACCCAGTACTTC. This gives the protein CAISEGRAGETQYF.